The sequence of this T cell receptor (beta chain) was determined in a study of CD8+CD57+ T cells in acquired aplastic anemia. At the level of the study: Quantities of DNA derived from sorted CD4+ and CD8+ cells averaged around 3 ug.

In patients chosen for sequencing, flow cytometry had shown CD8+CD57+ cell expansion. There were no patients without severe acquired aplastic anemia. All patients were therapy-naive when blood was sampled. Genomic DNA templated the TCR beta VDJ and CDR3 profiling. MiXCR, run by TCRdb on the reads, gives a single entry per CDR3 protein. The sample has 200,000 to 300,000 distinct CDR3 sequences, around 82% seen once. The CDR3 contains 15 residues. CDR1 is SGHTA, CDR2 FQGNSA, per germline. Concerning this clonotype itself: As yet, its antigen is unknown. The junction does not match germline at one end; this may be a read error.

Whole-study results and caveats: Around 30 sequences, all CD8+ CDR3, were shared between patients and controls.

What was sequenced was sorted CD4+, CD8+, or CD8+CD57+ T cells (not recorded which) from PBMCs. The V and J genes are TRBV7-2 and TRBJ1-1; a weak D match, TRBD1 (6 bases). This TCR was recovered from a human donor with aplastic anemia. CDR3 in DNA: TGTGCCAGCAGCTTAGATAGAACCGGGGGCACTGATGCTTTCTTT. It translates to CASSLDRTGGTDAFF.